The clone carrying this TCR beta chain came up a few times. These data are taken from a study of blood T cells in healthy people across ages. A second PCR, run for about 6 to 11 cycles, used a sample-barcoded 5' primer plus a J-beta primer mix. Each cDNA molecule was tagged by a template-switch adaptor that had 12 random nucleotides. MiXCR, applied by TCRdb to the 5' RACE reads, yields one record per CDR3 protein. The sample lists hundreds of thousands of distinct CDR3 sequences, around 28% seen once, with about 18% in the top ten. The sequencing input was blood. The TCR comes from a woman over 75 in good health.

DNA of the CDR3: TGTGCCAGCCGCGGTAGGAGTTCGGCACCCCTCCACTTT. It specifies CASRGRSSAPLHF. The chain joins TRBV5-8 to TRBJ1-6, with unresolved D. The CDR3 consists of 13 residues. V shed 7 bases and J shed 11 bases, with 16 bases lying between them. The germline V gene has CDR1 SGHTS and CDR2 YDEGEE.